The 10 T cell receptor beta chains below come from one sample, sequenced in a study of T-cell memory formation after mild COVID-19. TCRdb redid the calling of the 5' RACE reads with MiXCR, one entry per CDR3 protein. This repertoire shows 110,000 or so distinct CDR3 sequences, 22% found once; its top ten account for 41%. Material for sequencing was PBMCs or a T cell subset sorted from them (not recorded which). The receptors derive from a man aged 18 to 30 who had mild COVID-19 (a few samples of this study predate the infection). Cell type and time point are not known.

This clonotype has a handful of counts. The chain recombines TRBV7-2 with TRBJ2-7, with D tentatively TRBD1 or TRBD2 (5 bases each). CDR1 SGHTA and CDR2 FQGNSA come from the germline V gene. The V and J ends lost 1 base and 9 bases respectively, with 19 bases between them. CDR3 size: 15 residues. CDR3 nucleotides: TGTGCCAGCAGCTTAGATATCCCGGGACCCCTTGGGCAGTACTTC. Translating it yields CASSLDIPGPLGQYF.

This sequence joins TRBV6-2 or TRBV6-3 and TRBJ2-2, with D tentatively TRBD1 (6 bases). The CDR3 contains 15 residues. Germline V gene data show CDR1 as MNHEY and CDR2 as SVGEGT. Here the CDR3 DNA reads TGTGCAACCGACCCGGGACACACGAACACCGGGGAGCTGTTTTTT. Translated: CATDPGHTNTGELFF.

A few counts support this clonotype. This sequence joins TRBV6-2 or TRBV6-3 and TRBJ1-1; 9 bases are shared with TRBD1. Looked up from germline, CDR1 is MNHEY and CDR2 is SVGEGT. This CDR3 comprises 14 residues. Trimming at V came to 6 bases and at J to 11 bases, leaving 13 bases not matched to a gene. DNA for the CDR3: TGTGCCAGCAGACTTGGGACAGGGACGTGGGACGCTTTCTTT. Its translation is CASRLGTGTWDAFF.

This clonotype showed up just a few times. V and J are TRBV7-6 and TRBJ2-5; weak D call: TRBD2 (6 bases). Germline assignment: CDR1 SGHVS and CDR2 FNYEAQ. The CDR3 is made up of 15 amino acids. The V and J ends lost 0 bases and 5 bases respectively, with 13 bases between them. The CDR3 DNA reads TGTGCCAGCAGCTTAGCTGGAAGAAGCGGGGAGACCCAGTACTTC. This translates into CASSLAGRSGETQYF.

The rearrangement links TRBV7-9 to TRBJ2-7; no clear D gene. The CDR3 totals 14 residues. Per germline, CDR1 SEHNR and CDR2 FQNEAQ (reference sequence). V was shortened by 5 bases and J by 3 bases, with 14 bases between the two germline ends. The CDR3 is CASSPPRNVYEQYV. The CDR3 bases are TGTGCCAGCAGCCCCCCGAGGAACGTCTACGAGCAGTACGTC.

This chain links TRBV29-1 with TRBJ2-4, with 8 bases that match TRBD1. CDR3 length: 13 residues. V dropped 1 base and J dropped 4; count of bases not matched to a gene: 0. Germline V gene lookup returns CDR1 SQVTM and CDR2 ANQGSEA. The CDR3 nucleotides are TGCAGCGTTGAAGGGACAGGGAAAAACATTCAGTACTTC. Translation: CSVEGTGKNIQYF.

The chain has TRBV7-3 and TRBJ2-1, with 8 bases lining up with TRBD2. This CDR3 region has 16 residues. Germline V gene sequence: CDR1 SGHTA, CDR2 FQGTGA. J gave up 10 bases and V 5 bases, and 16 bases lay outside the gene matches. The CDR3 DNA sequence: TGTGCCAGCAGCGATAGAGGTTCGGGGGGGCTAGGAGAGCAGTTCTTC. The encoded protein is CASSDRGSGGLGEQFF.

This clonotype was recorded a few times. The chain recombines TRBV7-9 with TRBJ2-5, with D perhaps given as TRBD1 or TRBD2 (5 bases each). V was cut by 8 bases and J by 7 bases, with 8 bases left in between. The germline V gene encodes CDR1 SEHNR and CDR2 FQNEAQ (reference sequence). The CDR3 sequence is 10 residues long. CDR3 residues: CASSGGTQYF. CDR3 bases: TGTGCCAGCTCTGGGGGGACCCAGTACTTC.

This clonotype appeared a few times. The rearrangement uses TRBV7-8 and TRBJ2-7; D gene unclear. Per the germline V gene, CDR1 is SGHVS and CDR2 is FQNEAQ. The CDR3 has 14 amino acids. The germline V and J ends were trimmed by 3 bases and 5 bases, with 14 bases remaining between them. The CDR3 bases are TGTGCCAGCAGCTTCAGGACCAGCCCAGACGAGCAGTACGTC. It translates to CASSFRTSPDEQYV.

This clonotype was detected many times. This chain links TRBV29-1 with TRBJ2-5; D unresolved. V lost 3 bases, J lost 7 bases, and 15 bases lay in between. There are 13 residues in the CDR3. Germline assignment: CDR1 SQVTM and CDR2 ANQGSEA. The CDR3 sequence is CSVESAGPMTQYF. CDR3 coding DNA: TGCAGCGTTGAGTCGGCCGGTCCTATGACCCAGTACTTC.